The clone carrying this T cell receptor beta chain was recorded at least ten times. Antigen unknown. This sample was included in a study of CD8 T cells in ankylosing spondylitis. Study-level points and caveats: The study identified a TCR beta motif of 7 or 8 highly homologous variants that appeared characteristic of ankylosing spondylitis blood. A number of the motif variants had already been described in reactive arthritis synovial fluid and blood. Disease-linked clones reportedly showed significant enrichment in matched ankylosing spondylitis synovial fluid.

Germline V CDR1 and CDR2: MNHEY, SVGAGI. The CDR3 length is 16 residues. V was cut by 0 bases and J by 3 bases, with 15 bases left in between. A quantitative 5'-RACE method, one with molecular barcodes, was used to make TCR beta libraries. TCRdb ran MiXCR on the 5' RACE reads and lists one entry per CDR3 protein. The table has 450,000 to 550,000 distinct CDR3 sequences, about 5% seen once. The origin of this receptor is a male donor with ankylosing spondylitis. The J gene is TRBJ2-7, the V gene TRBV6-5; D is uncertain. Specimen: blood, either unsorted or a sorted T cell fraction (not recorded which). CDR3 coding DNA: TGTGCCAGCAGTTACTCGATTTCGGAAATAAGCTACGAGCAGTACTTC. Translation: CASSYSISEISYEQYF.